This section outlines one T cell receptor (beta chain) sequence together with its context. Some clones are missing from TCRdb's copy, which holds only in-frame ones; the method was immunoSEQ multiplex PCR. This sample has 150,000 to 200,000 clones; around 92% occur once, and the top ten carry around 4.6%. This sample was taken from a study of blood T cell repertoires in COVID-19. The CDR3 runs to 12 residues. The germline gives CDR1 SGHRS, CDR2 YFSETQ. The V end was cut by 4 bases, the J end by 4 bases, with 6 bases between. The chain couples TRBV5-1 to TRBJ1-3; D is unresolved. Sample: peripheral blood. The sequence derives from a man younger than 45 with COVID-19, enrolled during active disease. The DNA for the CDR3 is TGCGCCAGCAGCCCCCTGGGAAACACCATATATTTT. This gives the protein CASSPLGNTIYF.